Shown below are 17 T cell receptor beta chains from a single sample sequenced in a study of cytomegalovirus exposure and HLA in healthy donors. The PCR ran on 60 Vbeta and 13 Jbeta primers. Sequenced by immunoSEQ multiplex PCR; TCRdb stores in-frame clones only, minus some. The data contain just over 150,000 clones, under 80% of them singletons. The sample comprised PBMCs. These receptor sequences come from a woman in her twenties or thirties in good health and CMV-seronegative.

J is TRBJ2-5 and V is TRBV7-9; no firm D call. The CDR3 extends over 12 amino acids. Germline lookup yields CDR1 SEHNR and CDR2 FQNEAQ (reference sequence). V was pared by 6 bases and J by 1 base, with 6 bases between. CDR3 sequence: CASSRPQETQYF. CDR3 nucleotide sequence: TGTGCCAGCAGTCGTCCCCAAGAGACCCAGTACTTC. Based on the CDR3 plus reference TRBV7-9 and TRBJ2-5, the full variable domain is DTGVSQNPRHKITKRGQNVTFRCDPISEHNRLYWYRQTLGQGPEFLTYFQNEAQLEKSRLLSDRFSAERPKGSFSTLEIQRTEQGDSAMYLCASSRPQETQYFGPGTRLLVL.

This chain links TRBV19 with TRBJ1-2, with 11 bases matching TRBD1. Unmatched junction bases numbered 10, after V lost 8 bases and J lost 5 bases. Germline-derived CDR1 and CDR2 are LNHDA and SQIVND (reference sequence). This CDR3 region has 15 residues. CDR3 sequence (DNA): TGTGCCAGTCGACACGGACAGGGGGCCGGGTATGGCTACACCTTC. It encodes CASRHGQGAGYGYTF.

This chain connects TRBV19 to TRBJ1-2; no clear D gene. Germline CDR1 reads LNHDA; CDR2 reads SQIVND (reference sequence). The CDR3 has 14 amino acids. V lost 3 bases and J lost 2, with 10 bases in between. DNA for the CDR3: TGTGCCAGTAGTATTCCGACTGCGAACTATGGCTACACCTTC. Its translation: CASSIPTANYGYTF.

The chain combines TRBV7-9 with TRBJ1-2, with 10 bases that match TRBD1. Germline V CDR1 and CDR2: SEHNR, FQNEAQ (reference sequence). This CDR3 spans 14 amino acids. The V gene end was trimmed by 5 bases and the J gene end by 4 bases; junction bases not matched to a gene: 4. The CDR3 region has the DNA TGTGCCAGCAGCCCCCGGGACAGGGGCTATGGCTACACCTTC. Amino acid sequence: CASSPRDRGYGYTF.

The rearrangement uses TRBV7-8 and TRBJ2-3, with 12 positions matching TRBD2. The ends lost 4 bases at V and 4 bases at J; junction bases unmatched: 3. CDR1 and CDR2 from the germline V gene are SGHVS and FQNEAQ. This CDR3 spans 15 amino acids. In DNA form, the CDR3 reads TGTGCCAGCAGCTCCCTAGCGGGGGGGTCAGATACGCAGTATTTT. The encoded protein is CASSSLAGGSDTQYF.

The chain carries TRBV29-1 and TRBJ1-2, with D tentatively TRBD1 (5 bases). CDR3 length: 13 amino acids. Germline V CDR1 and CDR2: SQVTM, ANQGSEA. Deletions cut 4 bases from V and 7 bases from J, with 16 bases between. The CDR3 coding sequence is TGCAGCGTTGTTAGGAGGGGCGAAGGTGGCTACACCTTC. It translates to CSVVRRGEGGYTF.

This chain links TRBV10-3 with TRBJ1-2; 9 positions match TRBD1. The V gene's germline CDR1 is ENHRY and CDR2 SYGVKD. This CDR3 has 16 amino acids. Trimming cost V 3 bases and J 1 base; bases outside gene matches: 6. The CDR3 region has the DNA TGTGCCATCAGTGAATCCGACAGGGGGGTTAACTATGGCTACACCTTC. It encodes CAISESDRGVNYGYTF.

The chain recombines TRBV5-1 with TRBJ1-1; tentative D call: TRBD1 (5 bases). The V end was cut by 4 bases, the J end by 2 bases, with 12 bases between. Germline V gives CDR1 SGHRS, CDR2 YFSETQ. The CDR3 is 14 amino acids. The CDR3 here is CASSPVGANTEAFF. Here the CDR3 DNA reads TGCGCCAGCAGCCCCGTTGGGGCTAACACTGAAGCTTTCTTT.

This chain connects TRBV5-1 to TRBJ2-2, with a weak D call TRBD2 (5 bases). The germline V gene encodes CDR1 SGHRS and CDR2 YFSETQ. The CDR3 sequence is 15 residues long. V lost 3 bases to trimming and J lost 2 bases, with 11 bases between them. CDR3 sequence: CASSSDSSNTGELFF. CDR3 nucleotide sequence: TGCGCCAGCAGCTCGGACTCCTCCAACACCGGGGAGCTGTTTTTT. Variable domain in full (rest from reference TRBV5-1 and TRBJ2-2): KAGVTQTPRYLIKTRGQQVTLSCSPISGHRSVSWYQQTPGQGLQFLFEYFSETQRNKGNFPGRFSGRQFSNSRSEMNVSTLELGDSALYLCASSSDSSNTGELFFGEGSRLTVL.

The chain uses TRBV9 and TRBJ1-3; perhaps TRBD1 as D (5 bases). V lost 0 bases and J 1 base, leaving 17 bases between the germline ends. This CDR3 contains 18 residues. CDR1 SGDLS and CDR2 YYNGEE come from the germline V gene. CDR3 nucleotides: TGTGCCAGCAGCGTAGATCCCCCGGGGACTGGGTCTGGAAACACCATATATTTT. It translates to CASSVDPPGTGSGNTIYF.

A note on this clone: The germline gene is not matched at one end of the junction; a read error may be the cause. The chain has TRBV7-7 and TRBJ2-5, with D maybe TRBD1 (5 bases). This CDR3 has 14 residues. The germline gives CDR1 SSHAT, CDR2 FNYEAQ (reference sequence). CDR3 coding DNA: TGTGCTAGCAGCCCAGGGTGGGCGGCTGAGACCCAGTACTTC. Its translation: CASSPGWAAETQYF.

This clone was recorded once. This chain links TRBV6-5 with TRBJ1-4, with D uncertain. The V end lost 8 bases, the J end lost 0 bases, and 10 bases lay between the germline ends. CDR1 is MNHEY, CDR2 SVGAGI, per germline. This CDR3 has 14 residues. In DNA form, the CDR3 reads TGTGCCAGCCGCGTGAGTGCAACTAATGAAAAACTGTTTTTT. This encodes CASRVSATNEKLFF.

V and J are TRBV7-9 and TRBJ2-5; TRBD1 matches 7 bases. The J call may be wrong; the DNA end is better matched by TRBJ2-7. This CDR3 contains 13 residues. Germline V gene lookup returns CDR1 SEHNR and CDR2 FQNEAQ (reference sequence). CDR3 bases: TGTGCCAGCAGCTGGGGACAGATTTACGAGCAGTACTTC. Its protein product is CASSWGQIYEQYF.

This clone was detected once. This chain connects TRBV18 to TRBJ1-1; 8 nucleotides line up with TRBD1. There are 15 residues in the CDR3. V shed 0 bases, J shed 7 bases, and the junction held 7 bases outside the gene matches. The germline V gene has CDR1 KGHSH and CDR2 LQKENI. The CDR3, as DNA: TGTGCCAGCTCACCACCGGGACAGGTTAAATTTGAAGCTTTCTTT. It translates to CASSPPGQVKFEAFF.

The genes are TRBV4-1 and TRBJ2-3, with 12 bases identical to TRBD2. The CDR3 has 16 residues. CDR1 MGHRA and CDR2 YSYEKL come from the germline V gene. V was pared by 0 bases and J by 10 bases, with 8 bases of the junction left unmatched. The CDR3 region has the DNA TGCGCCAGCAGCCAAGAATCGCCTAGCGGGGGGGCGGCGCAGTATTTT. It encodes CASSQESPSGGAAQYF.

This chain uses TRBV5-1 with TRBJ2-5; weak D call: TRBD2 (7 bases). The CDR3 has 16 residues. Germline V gene lookup returns CDR1 SGHRS and CDR2 YFSETQ. V was cut by 4 bases and J by 5 bases, with 21 bases left in between. The CDR3 sequence is CASSRGGGGHAETQYF. CDR3 in DNA: TGCGCCAGCAGCCGCGGGGGAGGGGGGCACGCCGAGACCCAGTACTTC.

On this clone: Other DNA sequences within the sample encode an identical CDR3. The chain is built from TRBV5-1 and TRBJ1-1; D unresolved. The CDR3 length is 14 residues. CDR1 and CDR2 from the germline V gene are SGHRS and YFSETQ. V lost 1 base and J lost 1, with 8 bases in between. The CDR3 here is CASSLLPGNTEAFF. CDR3 DNA sequence: TGCGCCAGCAGCTTGCTGCCAGGGAACACTGAAGCTTTCTTT.